The rows below give T cell receptor beta chains drawn from one sample of a study of blood T cell repertoires in COVID-19. Profiled with immunoSEQ multiplex PCR; TCRdb holds only in-frame clones, not every one. The data hold about 410,000 clones, with approximately 89% observed a single time. Sequences were obtained from peripheral blood. Receptors originate from a woman aged 40 to 50 with COVID-19, enrolled during active disease. Each CDR3 is given with its conserved first and last residue. A D gene is named only where the DNA matches it firmly. Part of the rows lack a size; the others show once, few, many or a class for expanded clones.

j_gene | v_gene | abundance | d_gene | len | CDR3nt | CDR3aa
TRBJ1-5 | TRBV27 | NA | NA | 16 | TGTGCCAGCAGTTCGAGCGCAGGGGAGCGCAATCAGCCCCAGCATTTT | CASSSSAGERNQPQHF
TRBJ2-7 | TRBV6-5 | NA | TRBD1 | 13 | TGTGCCACTTCTCGGACAGGGGGCTACGAGCAGTACTTC | CATSRTGGYEQYF
TRBJ2-2 | TRBV7-5 | NA | NA | 14 | TGTGCCAGAAGCTTATCGGACAGCACCGGGGAGCTGTTTTTT | CARSLSDSTGELFF
TRBJ1-4 | TRBV19 | NA | TRBD1 | 18 | TGTGCCAGTAGTTACGGGACAGGGGTTTCCGGGGAGTGGGAAAAACTGTTTTTT | CASSYGTGVSGEWEKLFF
TRBJ2-2 | TRBV9 | NA | NA | 15 | TGTGCCAGCAGCGCCAGGGTTATGGGCACCGGGGAGCTGTTTTTT | CASSARVMGTGELFF
TRBJ2-5 | TRBV11-2 | NA | TRBD2 | 15 | TGTGCCAGCAGCTTAGGGACTAGCGGTGTGGAGACCCAGTACTTC | CASSLGTSGVETQYF
TRBJ1-2 | TRBV5-1 | NA | NA | 13 | TGCGCCAGCAGCCTGGGACACGTAGGAGGCTACACCTTC | CASSLGHVGGYTF
TRBJ1-6 | TRBV6-2/TRBV6-3 | once | NA | 17 | TGTGCCAGCAGTGATACACCTCCGGGGGGTATCAGGACACCCCTCCACTTT | CASSDTPPGGIRTPLHF
TRBJ1-2 | TRBV5-1 | NA | TRBD1 | 15 | TGCGCCAGCAGCCGAGGGACAGTCTCTGACTATGGCTACACCTTC | CASSRGTVSDYGYTF
TRBJ1-6 | TRBV28 | NA | NA | 14 | TGTGCCAGCAGTCAACAGGGTGAGGATTCACCCCTCCACTTT | CASSQQGEDSPLHF
TRBJ1-2 | TRBV29-1 | NA | TRBD1 | 15 | TGCAGCGTCGCGACAGGGGGACACCTTAACTATGGCTACACCTTC | CSVATGGHLNYGYTF